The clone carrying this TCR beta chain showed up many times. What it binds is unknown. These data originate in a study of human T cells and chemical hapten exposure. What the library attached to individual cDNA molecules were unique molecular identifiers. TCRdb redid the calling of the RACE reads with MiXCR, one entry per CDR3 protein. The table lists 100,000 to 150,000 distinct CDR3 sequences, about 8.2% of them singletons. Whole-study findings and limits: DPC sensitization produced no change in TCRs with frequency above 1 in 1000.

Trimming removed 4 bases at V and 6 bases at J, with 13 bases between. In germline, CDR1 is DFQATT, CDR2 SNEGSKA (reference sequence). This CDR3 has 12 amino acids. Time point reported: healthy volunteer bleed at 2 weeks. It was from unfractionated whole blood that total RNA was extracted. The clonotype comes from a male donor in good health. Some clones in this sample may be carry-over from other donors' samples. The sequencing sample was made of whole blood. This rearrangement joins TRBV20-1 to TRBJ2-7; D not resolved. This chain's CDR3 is CSAKDVIGEQYF. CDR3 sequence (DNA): TGCAGTGCTAAAGACGTCATTGGCGAGCAGTACTTC.